These 27 T cell receptor beta chains were all obtained from the same sample, sequenced in a study of human T cells and chemical hapten exposure. TCRdb analysed the RACE reads with MiXCR anew, one entry per CDR3 protein. The profile shows 330,000 or so distinct CDR3 sequences, about 6% of them singletons. The time point here: patch test 2, 6 weeks after DPC sensitization. Treatment specified: therapeutic diphenylcyclopropenone sensitization with weekly scalp DPC. The material sequenced was whole blood, taken in connection with sensitization to the hapten diphenylcyclopropenone (DPC). The source of these receptors is a woman aged 18-29 years with alopecia areata. Some clones in this sample may be carry-over from other donors' samples.

This clonotype was seen a handful of times. The chain combines TRBV29-1 with TRBJ1-2, with D hard to call. The CDR3 has 13 amino acids. Germline values: CDR1 SQVTM, CDR2 ANQGSEA. Trimming removed 6 bases from V and 0 bases from J, with 11 bases in between. The CDR3 loop is CSVPTPTNYGYTF. Written as DNA, the CDR3 is TGCAGCGTACCGACTCCCACTAACTATGGCTACACCTTC.

This clonotype turned up a few times. V and J are TRBV4-3 and TRBJ2-1; 9 nucleotides line up with TRBD2. The CDR3 has 13 amino acids. V lost 5 bases to trimming and J lost 8 bases; unmatched junction nucleotides: 4. CDR1 LGHNA and CDR2 YSLEER come from the germline V gene. CDR3 sequence reads: CASSSRGGDEQFF. The CDR3 DNA sequence: TGCGCCAGCAGCTCGCGGGGGGGCGATGAGCAGTTCTTC.

The CDR3 loop is CASSSPDTGTGELFF. The CDR3 region has the DNA TGTGCCAGCAGCTCGCCGGATACAGGGACTGGGGAGCTGTTTTTT. This chain links TRBV5-4 with TRBJ2-2, with D perhaps assigned TRBD1 or TRBD2 (6 bases each). CDR1 and CDR2 (germline): SGHNT, YYREEE (reference sequence). With 3 bases removed from V and 8 bases from J, the gap between germline ends came to 17 bases. The CDR3 has 15 amino acids. Full variable domain (missing parts from reference TRBV5-4 and TRBJ2-2): ETGVTQSPTHLIKTRGQQVTLRCSSQSGHNTVSWYQQALGQGPQFIFQYYREEENGRGNFPPRFSGLQFPNYSSELNVNALELDDSALYLCASSSPDTGTGELFFGEGSRLTVL.

At least ten counts were recorded for this clonotype. This chain connects TRBV24-1 to TRBJ2-2, with 7 bases aligning to TRBD2. The V gene end was trimmed by 4 bases and the J gene end by 9 bases; junction bases not matched to a gene: 13. Germline V gene data show CDR1 as KGHDR and CDR2 as SFDVKD. CDR3 length equals 16 residues. The chain's CDR3 is CATSEAGLPPRRELFF. CDR3 coding DNA: TGTGCCACCAGTGAAGCGGGACTACCCCCCAGGAGGGAGCTGTTTTTT.

This chain connects TRBV2 to TRBJ1-5, with D possibly matching TRBD1 (5 bases). The V and J ends lost 1 base and 9 bases respectively, with 10 bases between them. Germline loops: CDR1 SNHLY, CDR2 FYNNEI. The CDR3 is made up of 13 amino acids. CDR3 sequence reads: CASSEVIGGPQHF. DNA of the CDR3: TGTGCCAGCAGTGAAGTAATTGGGGGGCCCCAGCATTTT.

In this sample, this clonotype turned up a few times. The chain is built from TRBV19 and TRBJ1-4; no reliable D call. This CDR3 region has 15 residues. Germline CDR1 and CDR2: LNHDA and SQIVND (reference sequence). V lost 6 bases and J lost 3, with 14 bases in between. As DNA, the CDR3 is TGTGCCAGTAGCCCCGGCGGGCTCGCTAATGAAAAACTGTTTTTT. This encodes CASSPGGLANEKLFF.

V and J are TRBV20-1 and TRBJ1-2; D call uncertain. Germline CDR1 reads DFQATT; CDR2 reads SNEGSKA (reference sequence). This CDR3 comprises 13 residues. Trimming took 3 bases from V and 4 from J, leaving 12 bases between them. CDR3 protein: CSASTAVIYGYTF. The CDR3 DNA reads as TGCAGTGCTAGTACGGCAGTGATCTATGGCTACACCTTC.

This clonotype was counted between two and nine times. This chain connects TRBV3-1 to TRBJ2-7; TRBD2 is a possible D gene (6 bases). The V and J ends lost 2 bases and 6 bases respectively, with 14 bases between them. This CDR3 contains 14 residues. In germline, CDR1 is LGHDT, CDR2 YNNKEL (reference sequence). The CDR3 reads CASSQWRGGAEQYF. CDR3 DNA: TGTGCCAGCAGCCAATGGAGGGGAGGAGCCGAGCAGTACTTC.

This clonotype was seen only a few times. The chain combines TRBV20-1 with TRBJ2-7; D may be TRBD1 (6 bases). CDR3 length equals 13 residues. Trimming took 5 bases from V and 0 from J, leaving 11 bases between them. Germline V gene sequence: CDR1 DFQATT, CDR2 SNEGSKA (reference sequence). The CDR3 region is CSAFTGNSYEQYF. CDR3 coding DNA: TGCAGTGCTTTCACAGGGAACTCCTACGAGCAGTACTTC.

The chain links TRBV6-5 to TRBJ2-5; D gene unclear. V lost 3 bases and J lost 10, with 12 bases in between. The CDR3 runs to 12 residues. Germline V lookup: CDR1 MNHEY, CDR2 SVGAGI. The CDR3: CASSYSRSSQYF. The DNA for the CDR3 is TGTGCCAGCAGTTATAGCCGGTCGAGCCAGTACTTC.

This clonotype appeared a few times. The rearrangement uses TRBV10-3 and TRBJ1-6; D gene uncertain. CDR3 length equals 15 residues. Per germline, CDR1 ENHRY and CDR2 SYGVKD. V lost 2 bases, J lost 0 bases, and 5 bases lay in between. CDR3 coding DNA: TGTGCCATCAGTGAGGCCAGCTCCTATAATTCACCCCTCCACTTT. This codes for CAISEASSYNSPLHF.

Many counts were recorded for this clonotype. The chain employs TRBV20-1 and TRBJ2-6; D not certain. V was shortened by 4 bases and J by 2 bases, with 9 bases between the two germline ends. Germline CDR1 reads DFQATT; CDR2 reads SNEGSKA (reference sequence). This CDR3 has 14 residues. For the CDR3, the DNA is TGCAGTGCTAAAAGGGATCCTGGGGCCAACGTCCTGACTTTC. This translates into CSAKRDPGANVLTF.

The chain couples TRBV6-1 to TRBJ1-5, with D possibly TRBD1 on 5 matching bases. The CDR3 has 14 amino acids. Trimming cost V 7 bases and J 4 bases, with 14 bases left between them. From germline, CDR1 is MNHNS and CDR2 SASEGT. The CDR3 nucleotides read TGTGCCAGCATGCGCACAGGTAGAAATCAGCCCCAGCATTTT. It is translated as CASMRTGRNQPQHF.

This clonotype has only a few counts. A much larger clone lies a single base off, so this may be a read error. The chain couples TRBV12-3 or TRBV12-4 to TRBJ1-1, with D tentatively TRBD1 (6 bases). Trimming removed 4 bases at V and 0 bases at J, with 9 bases between. There are 14 residues in the CDR3. The CDR3 is CASSYRVMNTEAFF. For the CDR3, the DNA is TGTGCCAGCAGTTACAGGGTAATGAACACTGAAGCTTTCTTT.

This clonotype showed up many times. The V gene is TRBV20-1, the J gene TRBJ1-4; D might be TRBD1 (5 bases). The CDR3 has 11 residues. Germline CDR1 reads DFQATT; CDR2 reads SNEGSKA (reference sequence). V gave up 3 bases and J gave up 8 bases, with 7 bases separating them. The CDR3 loop is CSASGGEKLFF. The CDR3 nucleotides are TGCAGTGCTAGCGGGGGAGAAAAACTGTTTTTT.

This clonotype was detected a few times. The chain has TRBV4-1 and TRBJ1-4, with D hard to call. Trimming left V 3 bases short and J 8 bases short, with 13 bases between. The CDR3 loop spans 14 amino acids. Germline V gene lookup returns CDR1 MGHRA and CDR2 YSYEKL. Written as DNA, the CDR3 is TGCGCCAGCAGCCATTCTGGTTTAGCCGAAAAACTGTTTTTT. Protein sequence: CASSHSGLAEKLFF.

This clonotype was found many times. The rearrangement uses TRBV6-5 and TRBJ1-3; no reliable D call. This CDR3 is built from 15 residues. The germline V gene has CDR1 MNHEY and CDR2 SVGAGI. V lost 9 bases to trimming and J lost 1 base, with 16 bases between them. DNA for the CDR3: TGTGCCAGTTCGCGAGGTGTAGGTTCTGGAAACACCATATATTTT. Protein: CASSRGVGSGNTIYF.

This clonotype was found a few times. The chain uses TRBV12-3 or TRBV12-4 and TRBJ2-5; 8 nucleotides match TRBD2. V shed 5 bases, J shed 1 base, and the junction held 6 bases outside the gene matches. This CDR3 region has 15 residues. The CDR3 loop reads CASSGGTSFQETQYF. The CDR3 DNA reads TGTGCCAGCAGTGGGGGGACTAGTTTCCAAGAGACCCAGTACTTC.

This clonotype appeared many times. The genes are TRBV6-2 or TRBV6-3 and TRBJ2-7; 7 bases fit TRBD1. The CDR3 spans 14 residues. From germline, CDR1 is MNHEY and CDR2 SVGEGT. The V and J ends lost 5 bases and 0 bases, in that order; junction bases with no gene match: 4. The CDR3: CASSPRTGSYEQYF. For the CDR3, the DNA is TGTGCCAGCAGTCCTCGGACAGGCTCCTACGAGCAGTACTTC.

In its sample, this clonotype was seen many times. The V call is TRBV4-3, the J call TRBJ2-7; D is ambiguous. Trimming took 2 bases from V and 5 from J, leaving 19 bases between them. The CDR3 has 16 amino acids. The germline gives CDR1 LGHNA, CDR2 YSLEER. The CDR3 coding sequence is TGCGCCAGCAGCCAATCCGGACCACAGAATTTAGACGAGCAGTACTTC. Encoded protein: CASSQSGPQNLDEQYF.

V usage is TRBV20-1 and J usage is TRBJ2-7, with D possibly matching TRBD2 (6 bases). Germline V gene lookup returns CDR1 DFQATT and CDR2 SNEGSKA (reference sequence). V was clipped by 6 bases and J by 0 bases, with 18 bases between them. The CDR3 has 15 amino acids. The CDR3 sequence is CSAKLRDSLSYEQYF. As DNA, the CDR3 is TGCAGTGCCAAACTCCGGGACTCACTCTCCTACGAGCAGTACTTC.

Ten or more counts support this clonotype. The chain combines TRBV28 with TRBJ2-3; D possibly corresponds to TRBD1 (5 bases). V lost 4 bases and J lost 2, with 10 bases in between. The V gene's germline CDR1 is MDHEN and CDR2 SYDVKM. The CDR3 sequence is 14 residues long. CDR3 loop: CASSSTAVTDTQYF. The CDR3 nucleotides are TGTGCCAGCAGTTCGACAGCTGTCACAGATACGCAGTATTTT. Together with reference TRBV28 and TRBJ2-3, the CDR3 gives the full variable domain: DVKVTQSSRYLVKRTGEKVFLECVQDMDHENMFWYRQDPGLGLRLIYFSYDVKMKEKGDIPEGYSVSREKKERFSLILESASTNQTSMYLCASSSTAVTDTQYFGPGTRLTVL.

This clonotype was found many times. This chain connects TRBV2 to TRBJ2-3; TRBD2 matches at 7 bases. Germline-derived CDR1 and CDR2 are SNHLY and FYNNEI. The V segment lost 7 bases and the J segment 0 bases; nucleotides outside the gene matches: 7. The CDR3 extends over 15 amino acids. The CDR3: CASTGGTASTDTQYF. Written as DNA, the CDR3 is TGTGCCAGCACGGGGGGAACAGCTAGCACAGATACGCAGTATTTT.

V gene TRBV20-1 combines with J gene TRBJ2-3; 8 bases fit TRBD2. The V gene's germline CDR1 is DFQATT and CDR2 SNEGSKA (reference sequence). The V segment lost 3 bases and the J segment 5 bases; nucleotides outside the gene matches: 7. This CDR3 contains 14 residues. The CDR3 sequence: CSASLRGGQDTQYF. CDR3 nucleotide sequence: TGCAGTGCTAGCCTTCGGGGGGGCCAAGATACGCAGTATTTT.

V and J are TRBV6-1 and TRBJ1-2; the D is unclear. Germline values: CDR1 MNHNS, CDR2 SASEGT. This CDR3 has 12 amino acids. Trimming cost V 6 bases and J 9 bases, with 14 bases left between them. CDR3: CASSGTAISYTF. CDR3 DNA sequence: TGTGCCAGCAGCGGCACCGCGATCAGCTACACCTTC.

The CDR3 bases are TGTGCCAGTAGTACCGACGGCGCCTATGGCTACACCTTC. Its protein product is CASSTDGAYGYTF. The genes are TRBV19 and TRBJ1-2, with unresolved D. The V end lost 4 bases, the J end lost 4 bases, and 10 bases lay between the germline ends. The CDR3 length is 13 residues. Germline loops: CDR1 LNHDA, CDR2 SQIVND (reference sequence).

This clonotype was recorded at least ten times. The V gene is TRBV28, the J gene TRBJ1-1; TRBD1 aligns across 7 bases. Germline-derived CDR1 and CDR2 are MDHEN and SYDVKM. This CDR3 has 14 residues. Trimming at V came to 4 bases and at J to 8 bases, leaving 10 bases not matched to a gene. The CDR3 nucleotides are TGTGCCAGCAGTTCCCGGACAGGAACCTTAGAAGCTTTCTTT. Its translation is CASSSRTGTLEAFF.